The 30 T cell receptor beta chains in this list originate from one sample, sequenced in a study of CD8+CD57+ T cells in acquired aplastic anemia. Genomic DNA, serving as template, underwent TCR beta VDJ and CDR3 profiling. A single record per CDR3 protein comes from TCRdb applying MiXCR to the reads. In the table there are around 230,000 distinct CDR3 sequences, roughly 57% of which are singletons. Sequencing was performed on sorted CD4+, CD8+, or CD8+CD57+ T cells (not recorded which) from PBMCs. Receptors originate from a human donor in good health.

CDR3 bases: TGCAGCGTTGAAGATCTTCGGCTAGCGGGAACCTACGAGCAGTACTTC. It yields the protein CSVEDLRLAGTYEQYF. The gene calls are TRBV29-1 and TRBJ2-7, with 9 bases lining up with TRBD2. The CDR3 has 16 amino acids. V lost 0 bases, J lost 2 bases, and 8 bases stayed unmatched. Germline CDR1 reads SQVTM; CDR2 reads ANQGSEA.

This sequence joins TRBV9 and TRBJ2-1; 7 nucleotides line up with TRBD2. CDR1 and CDR2 from the germline V gene are SGDLS and YYNGEE. The CDR3 has 17 residues. The junction had 13 bases not matched to a gene; V was cut back by 3 bases and J by 4 bases. The CDR3 DNA follows: TGTGCCAGCAGCGAATTAGCGAGCGGGAATCTATACAATGAGCAGTTCTTC. It translates to CASSELASGNLYNEQFF.

A few counts support this clonotype. The gene calls are TRBV19 and TRBJ1-6; the D gene is possibly TRBD1 (5 bases). CDR1 is LNHDA and CDR2 is SQIVND in the germline V gene (reference sequence). The V and J ends lost 4 bases and 7 bases respectively, with 14 bases between them. This CDR3 has 15 residues. CDR3 sequence: CASSTDRDGNSPLHF. CDR3 nucleotides: TGTGCCAGTAGTACCGACCGGGACGGAAATTCACCCCTCCACTTT.

The chain couples TRBV28 to TRBJ2-3, with D perhaps TRBD1 (6 bases). Germline V gene sequence: CDR1 MDHEN, CDR2 SYDVKM. V dropped 8 bases and J dropped 7 bases, with 22 bases sitting between them. The CDR3 is made up of 15 amino acids. The CDR3: CASSPWTEIVNTQYF. Here the CDR3 DNA reads TGTGCCAGCTCACCGTGGACAGAAATTGTAAATACGCAGTATTTT.

The chain carries TRBV2 and TRBJ2-7; D is uncertain. With 1 base removed from V and 2 bases from J, the gap between germline ends came to 6 bases. Germline V gene lookup returns CDR1 SNHLY and CDR2 FYNNEI. The CDR3 runs 13 residues. CDR3 in amino acids: CASSEVWPYEQYF. The CDR3 nucleotides are TGTGCCAGCAGTGAAGTGTGGCCCTACGAGCAGTACTTC.

V gene TRBV20-1 combines with J gene TRBJ2-7; D is possibly TRBD1 (6 bases). Trimming cost V 1 base and J 2 bases, with 12 bases left between them. Per germline, CDR1 DFQATT and CDR2 SNEGSKA (reference sequence). The CDR3 sequence is 14 residues long. CDR3 in DNA: TGCAGTGCTAGAGCCCCTCGACAGGCCTACGAGCAGTACTTC. This sequence encodes CSARAPRQAYEQYF.

This chain connects TRBV11-2 to TRBJ2-7; possible D gene TRBD2, 7 bases. The CDR3 is 14 amino acids. Germline V gene data show CDR1 as SGHAT and CDR2 as FQNNGV. With 1 base removed from V and 6 bases from J, the gap between germline ends came to 13 bases. The CDR3, as DNA: TGTGCCAGCAGCTTAGTAGGGGGGGCCTCCGAGCAGTACTTC. This gives the protein CASSLVGGASEQYF.

The chain links TRBV7-4 to TRBJ2-7; possible D gene TRBD2, 5 bases. V was shortened by 1 base and J by 7 bases, with 11 bases between the two germline ends. CDR1 SGHVT and CDR2 SQSDAQ come from the germline V gene. This CDR3 has 13 residues. CDR3 in DNA: TGTGCCAGCAGCTTAGTTAGCGAGCTGGAGCAGTACTTC. Translating gives CASSLVSELEQYF.

This clonotype was counted ten times or more. The chain has TRBV6-1 and TRBJ2-7; 9 positions match TRBD2. The CDR3 runs 17 residues. Germline CDR1 MNHNS, CDR2 SASEGT. Trimming at V came to 3 bases and at J to 4 bases, leaving 13 bases not matched to a gene. The CDR3, as DNA: TGTGCCAGCAGTGACCGAGGTGGGGGACTAGCTGGGTACGAGCAGTACTTC. Its translation is CASSDRGGGLAGYEQYF.

This clonotype was recorded a few times. This chain links TRBV29-1 with TRBJ1-1; D unresolved. With 5 bases removed from V and 0 bases from J, the gap between germline ends came to 13 bases. The CDR3 spans 14 residues. The V gene's germline CDR1 is SQVTM and CDR2 ANQGSEA. The CDR3 bases are TGCAGCGTTCAGAGGCCCGCAATGAACACTGAAGCTTTCTTT. Translated, it gives CSVQRPAMNTEAFF.

This clonotype appeared a few times. The chain has TRBV24-1 and TRBJ1-2; tentative D call: TRBD1 (6 bases). Germline CDR1 KGHDR, CDR2 SFDVKD. The CDR3 covers 14 residues. V was pared by 3 bases and J by 2 bases, with 9 bases between. The CDR3, as DNA: TGTGCCACCAGTGATACAGGGAGGAACTATGGCTACACCTTC. It is translated as CATSDTGRNYGYTF.

This clonotype was seen a handful of times. The rearrangement links TRBV3-2 to TRBJ1-1; TRBD1, the table's D call, lacks a check against the DNA. TRBV3-2 is a pseudogene segment. The CDR3 is made up of 17 amino acids. In DNA, the CDR3 is TGTGCCAGCAGCCAAGATGAGGAGGGGGGTCAGCAGGATGAAGCTTTCTTT. Encoded protein: CASSQDEEGGQQDEAFF.

The DNA of the CDR3 is TGCGCCAGCAGCTCGGGGGGAAAAGTGAACACTGAAGCTTTCTTT. Protein sequence: CASSSGGKVNTEAFF. The chain has TRBV5-1 and TRBJ1-1, with a tentative D call TRBD1 (5 bases). The CDR3 is 15 residues long. V lost 3 bases, J lost 0 bases, and 12 bases lay in between. From germline, CDR1 is SGHRS and CDR2 YFSETQ.

This clonotype was seen ten or more times. The CDR3 nucleotides are TGTGCCAGCAGTGACTCCCCCCAGGGAGAGCTGTTTTTT. Amino acids: CASSDSPQGELFF. The chain couples TRBV6-4 to TRBJ2-2, with TRBD1 as a possible D gene (5 bases). Germline V CDR1 and CDR2: MRHNA, SNTAGT. CDR3 length equals 13 residues. Trimming took 0 bases from V and 11 from J, leaving 10 bases between them.

Concerning this clonotype: A junction end diverges from the germline sequence, so it may reflect a read error. V and J are TRBV7-9 and TRBJ1-1, with D possibly matching TRBD1 (6 bases). The CDR3 spans 16 residues. Germline CDR1 reads SEHNR; CDR2 reads FQNEAQ (reference sequence). The CDR3 here is CASKRNMGAQSTEAFF. The CDR3 nucleotides read TGTGCTAGCAAACGTAATATGGGGGCGCAATCCACTGAAGCTTTCTTT. Full variable domain (missing parts from reference TRBV7-9 and TRBJ1-1): DTGVSQNPRHKITKRGQNVTFRCDPISEHNRLYWYRQTLGQGPEFLTYFQNEAQLEKSRLLSDRFSAERPKGSFSTLEIQRTEQGDSAMYLCASKRNMGAQSTEAFFGQGTRLTVV.

This clonotype appeared a single time. The chain has TRBV5-1 and TRBJ2-5; D ambiguous. The germline V gene encodes CDR1 SGHRS and CDR2 YFSETQ. The CDR3 spans 13 residues. V lost 7 bases, J lost 5 bases, and 15 bases lay in between. CDR3 sequence reads: CASGLSGLETQYF. The CDR3 nucleotides are TGCGCCAGCGGCCTATCGGGTCTCGAGACCCAGTACTTC.

The chain combines TRBV2 with TRBJ2-7, with 7 positions matching TRBD1. The CDR3 has 15 residues. Per germline, CDR1 SNHLY and CDR2 FYNNEI. With 5 bases clipped from V and 1 base from J, the junction kept 8 bases outside the gene matches. The CDR3 DNA sequence: TGTGCCAGCAGTCCCCAGGGGGATGAATCCTACGAGCAGTACTTC. Its protein is CASSPQGDESYEQYF.

The V call is TRBV19, the J call TRBJ2-2, with 9 positions matching TRBD2. The V segment lost 5 bases and the J segment 7 bases; nucleotides outside the gene matches: 11. The germline CDR1 and CDR2 sequences are LNHDA and SQIVND (reference sequence). The CDR3 spans 16 residues. CDR3 region: CASSPKSGGRNGELFF. CDR3 DNA: TGTGCCAGTAGTCCGAAGAGCGGGGGGCGTAACGGGGAGCTGTTTTTT.

The rearrangement joins TRBV20-1 to TRBJ2-7; 14 nucleotides agree with TRBD2. Germline V CDR1 and CDR2: DFQATT, SNEGSKA (reference sequence). The CDR3 extends over 16 amino acids. J was trimmed by 3 bases and V by 0 bases; bases with no gene match: 4. This CDR3 is CSARDPGLAGDYEQYF. In DNA form, the CDR3 reads TGCAGTGCTAGAGATCCGGGACTAGCGGGAGACTACGAGCAGTACTTC.

The chain is built from TRBV7-2 and TRBJ2-7, with D possibly being TRBD1 or TRBD2 (5 bases each). The CDR3 is 16 residues long. Trimming shortened V by 1 base and J by 3 bases, and 16 bases separated the two germline ends. Per germline, CDR1 SGHTA and CDR2 FQGNSA. CDR3 nucleotide sequence: TGTGCCAGCAGCTTAGGGTACGGGGCCGCAGTCTACGAGCAGTACTTC. Protein product: CASSLGYGAAVYEQYF.

The chain has TRBV7-2 and TRBJ1-1; D is perhaps TRBD1 (5 bases). This CDR3 is built from 14 residues. Germline V gene sequence: CDR1 SGHTA, CDR2 FQGNSA. Deletions cut 1 base from V and 8 bases from J, with 14 bases between. CDR3 DNA sequence: TGTGCCAGCAGCTTAGACGTAACAGGTGCCGAAGCTTTCTTT. Translated, it gives CASSLDVTGAEAFF.

The sample holds a few counts of this clonotype. The chain joins TRBV2 to TRBJ1-4, with 7 bases matching TRBD1. Germline V CDR1 and CDR2: SNHLY, FYNNEI. This CDR3 spans 12 amino acids. J lost 8 bases, V lost 10 bases, and 7 bases had no gene match. The CDR3, as DNA: TGTGCCAACCGGGACAGCCGGGAAAAACTGTTTTTT. Translated: CANRDSREKLFF.

This clonotype has a count of ten or more. At one of its ends the junction is not consistent with the germline gene, which may arise from a read error. This chain links TRBV7-7 with TRBJ2-1, with D tentatively TRBD2 (5 bases). This CDR3 has 15 amino acids. Germline V lookup: CDR1 SSHAT, CDR2 FNYEAQ (reference sequence). CDR3 sequence: CASSLADGVNNEQFF. The CDR3 bases are TGTGCTAGCAGCTTAGCCGACGGGGTAAACAATGAGCAGTTCTTC.

At least ten counts were recorded for this clonotype. V and J are TRBV11-2 and TRBJ2-1, with 8 bases matching TRBD2. Germline V gene data show CDR1 as SGHAT and CDR2 as FQNNGV. The CDR3 has 15 amino acids. Losses at the gene ends were 1 base for V and 8 bases for J; bases not matched to a gene: 7. CDR3 bases: TGTGCCAGCAGCTTAGGTAGCGGGATCATCTATGAGCAGTTCTTC. Translated, it gives CASSLGSGIIYEQFF.

In this sample, this clonotype turned up many times. The chain couples TRBV9 to TRBJ2-1; TRBD2 agrees at 9 bases. This CDR3 region has 16 residues. Germline CDR1 and CDR2: SGDLS and YYNGEE. V gave up 0 bases and J gave up 8 bases; unmatched junction bases: 9. The CDR3: CASSVGLAGGRDEQFF. CDR3 DNA sequence: TGTGCCAGCAGCGTAGGTCTGGCGGGGGGGCGGGATGAGCAGTTCTTC.

V and J are TRBV19 and TRBJ1-1; D uncertain. The V end lost 3 bases, the J end lost 0 bases, and 8 bases lay between the germline ends. CDR3 length: 14 residues. Germline V gene sequence: CDR1 LNHDA, CDR2 SQIVND (reference sequence). The CDR3 reads CASSIELVNTEAFF. Here the CDR3 DNA reads TGTGCCAGTAGTATCGAGTTGGTGAACACTGAAGCTTTCTTT.

V and J are TRBV7-2 and TRBJ2-7; either TRBD1 or TRBD2 may fit D (6 bases each). Trimming removed 1 base from V and 5 bases from J, with 9 bases in between. The CDR3 runs 13 residues. Germline CDR1 is SGHTA and CDR2 is FQGNSA. The chain's CDR3 is CASSLGGANEQYF. The DNA for the CDR3 is TGTGCCAGCAGCTTAGGGGGGGCCAACGAGCAGTACTTC.

This clonotype was observed many times. J is TRBJ2-1 and V is TRBV14; TRBD2 matches at 11 bases. The V gene's germline CDR1 is SGHDN and CDR2 FVKESK. This CDR3 comprises 16 residues. J gave up 2 bases and V 4 bases, and 4 bases lay outside the gene matches. Here the CDR3 reads CASSRTSGGPYNEQFF. The CDR3 region has the DNA TGTGCCAGCAGCCGTACTAGCGGGGGACCCTACAATGAGCAGTTCTTC.

The CDR3 here is CASSTYTGELFF. The DNA for the CDR3 is TGTGCCAGCAGCACATACACCGGGGAGCTGTTTTTT. The V gene is TRBV9, the J gene TRBJ2-2; D ambiguous. The CDR3 is 12 amino acids. Germline loops: CDR1 SGDLS, CDR2 YYNGEE. V was trimmed by 4 bases and J by 3 bases, leaving 4 bases between them.

V and J are TRBV7-9 and TRBJ1-1; D perhaps matches TRBD1 (6 bases). Trimming removed 2 bases at V and 6 bases at J, with 13 bases between. The CDR3 is 14 residues long. Germline CDR1 reads SEHNR; CDR2 reads FQNEAQ (reference sequence). This chain's CDR3 is CASSLIRGPAEAFF. CDR3 DNA sequence: TGTGCCAGCAGCTTAATCAGGGGTCCAGCTGAAGCTTTCTTT.